This T cell receptor (beta chain) was recovered during a study of PD-1 blockade in classical Hodgkin lymphoma. The length of the CDR3 is 13 residues. V lost 5 bases to trimming and J lost 3 bases, with 10 bases between them. Germline-derived CDR1 and CDR2 are MGHRA and YSYEKL. The table came from immunoSEQ multiplex PCR; TCRdb's copy has only in-frame clones and leaves some out. The table records tens of thousands of clones, about 90% of them present only once. Brentuximab vedotin exposure varied, and every patient relapsed after autologous stem cell transplantation. Best overall response was complete response, partial response or progressive disease in these relapsed/refractory classical Hodgkin lymphoma patients. General study results and limits: Significant TCR diversity gains by C4D1 occurred in CD4+ but not CD8+ cells. Baseline TCR diversity was reportedly lower in newly diagnosed patients than healthy donors.

This clone was observed a handful of times. Its antigen is undetermined. The sample in question was peripheral blood mononuclear cells (PBMCs), obtained at baseline. This chain uses TRBV4-1 with TRBJ1-1, with TRBD1 as a possible D gene (6 bases). This sequence was found in a human donor with classical Hodgkin lymphoma. CDR3 region: CASSYRDYTEAFF. In DNA, the CDR3 is TGCGCCAGCAGCTACAGGGATTACACTGAAGCTTTCTTT.